This TCR beta chain originates from a study of T cell repertoires in cytomegalovirus infection. Study summary: The study used recently identified HLA-C-restricted and well-studied HLA-B-restricted CMV epitopes. Matching HLA type, along with CMV infection, was indicated by public TCR beta signatures.

Findings of the study overall: Cumulative frequency of public TCR beta families picked out carriers of CMV plus the relevant HLA. HLA-C-restricted CMV-specific TCR beta clonotypes prevailed in the ex vivo response.

As regards this clonotype: The antigen remains unidentified.

TCRdb recomputed calls from the reads with MiXCR, one row per CDR3 protein. The table shows approximately 1,000,000 distinct CDR3 sequences, with around 30% occurring only once. This clonotype was obtained from a human donor in good health (CMV status not recorded). Some clones in this sample may be carry-over from other donors' samples. Sample: cultured CD8+ T cells from PBMCs, taken from culture after CMV antigen stimulation.

The chain's CDR3 is CASSLAWGVGRNQPQHF. The CDR3 bases are TGTGCCAGCAGTTTAGCGTGGGGGGTAGGGAGGAATCAGCCCCAGCATTTT. The V call is TRBV12-3 or TRBV12-4, the J call TRBJ1-5; a possible D gene is TRBD1 (5 bases). V was trimmed by 0 bases and J by 4 bases, leaving 16 bases between them. This CDR3 has 17 amino acids.